This TCR beta chain was observed in a study of sequential checkpoint blockade in melanoma. Study information: Patients were randomized 1:1 to nivolumab-then-ipilimumab or ipilimumab-then-nivolumab first-line.

Using immunoSEQ multiplex PCR, the repertoire was profiled, and TCRdb retains in-frame clones only, with some absent. Of 9,500 to 15,000 clones in the sample, 82% were seen once. Treatment reported: randomized to nivolumab then ipilimumab (arm A) or the reverse (arm B). J was trimmed by 6 bases and V by 2 bases; bases with no gene match: 6. CDR3 size: 15 residues. Germline V gene data show CDR1 as LGHNA and CDR2 as YNFKEQ. This clonotype originated in a human donor with melanoma. The material sequenced was CD8+ T cells sorted from blood (inferred from file names), taken from a patient given nivolumab and ipilimumab in sequence. The chain links TRBV4-2 to TRBJ2-2; TRBD2 aligns across 7 bases. In nucleotides, the CDR3 is TGTGCCAGCAGCCAAATCAGCGGGACGGCCGGGGAGCTGTTTTTT. It is translated as CASSQISGTAGELFF.